One and the same sample provided the 27 T cell receptor beta chains below, sequenced in a study of cytomegalovirus exposure and HLA in healthy donors. Both 60 Vbeta primers and 13 Jbeta primers went into the PCR. Libraries were prepared by immunoSEQ multiplex PCR; TCRdb keeps only in-frame clonotypes and omits some of them. The sample consists of about 35,000 clones, roughly 88% of them appearing once. Specimen: PBMCs. These receptor sequences come from a woman aged 18-29 years in good health and CMV-seronegative.

V gene TRBV14 combines with J gene TRBJ1-1, with 7 bases fitting TRBD1. Unmatched junction bases numbered 10, after V lost 2 bases and J lost 1 base. Germline V gene data show CDR1 as SGHDN and CDR2 as FVKESK. The CDR3 runs to 17 residues. Here the CDR3 DNA reads TGTGCCAGCAGCCAACTTCCGACCCAGGGGGGGAACACTGAAGCTTTCTTT. It is translated as CASSQLPTQGGNTEAFF. Full variable domain (outside the CDR3, taken from reference TRBV14 and TRBJ1-1): EAGVTQFPSHSVIEKGQTVTLRCDPISGHDNLYWYRRVMGKEIKFLLHFVKESKQDESGMPNNRFLAERTGGTYSTLKVQPAELEDSGVYFCASSQLPTQGGNTEAFFGQGTRLTVV.

The table lists this clone with a few counts. This chain links TRBV4-1 with TRBJ2-2; unclear D gene. Germline lookup yields CDR1 MGHRA and CDR2 YSYEKL. CDR3 length equals 16 residues. Deletions cut 0 bases from V and 0 bases from J, with 8 bases between. Written as DNA, the CDR3 is TGCGCCAGCAGCCAAGAGCACGGTTCGAACACCGGGGAGCTGTTTTTT. It is translated as CASSQEHGSNTGELFF.

The rearrangement links TRBV6-5 to TRBJ2-7; possibly TRBD1 for D (5 bases). V lost 8 bases to trimming and J lost 4 bases, with 12 bases between them. The germline V gene encodes CDR1 MNHEY and CDR2 SVGAGI. The CDR3 has 12 amino acids. The CDR3 region is CASESGNYEQYF. The CDR3 DNA reads as TGTGCCAGCGAGTCAGGGAATTACGAGCAGTACTTC.

The J gene is TRBJ2-5, the V gene TRBV4-2, with D possibly TRBD2 on 5 matching bases. The DNA end is more similar to TRBJ2-7, so the J call may be wrong. Germline V gives CDR1 LGHNA, CDR2 YNFKEQ. The length of the CDR3 is 15 residues. The CDR3 reads CASSQGTGGPYEQYF. CDR3 in DNA: TGTGCCAGCAGCCAAGGCACTGGAGGACCTTACGAGCAGTACTTC.

The chain has TRBV5-4 and TRBJ2-7; the match to TRBD2 covers 13 bases. From germline, CDR1 is SGHNT and CDR2 YYREEE (reference sequence). Trimming at V came to 5 bases and at J to 3 bases, leaving 5 bases not matched to a gene. The CDR3 length is 15 residues. CDR3 nucleotides: TGTGCCAGCAGTACCAGACTAGCGGGGGGCTACGAGCAGTACTTC. This translates into CASSTRLAGGYEQYF.

The chain uses TRBV27 and TRBJ1-3, with a possible D match to TRBD1 (5 bases). The V end was cut by 6 bases, the J end by 0 bases, with 12 bases between. The CDR3 sequence is 15 residues long. Germline CDR1 MNHEY, CDR2 SMNVEV (reference sequence). CDR3 loop: CASSPNGGSGNTIYF. CDR3 nucleotide sequence: TGTGCCAGCAGCCCCAACGGGGGCTCTGGAAACACCATATATTTT.

J is TRBJ2-7 and V is TRBV28, with 10 bases that match TRBD2. The CDR3 spans 15 residues. Losses at the gene ends were 3 bases for V and 4 bases for J; bases not matched to a gene: 6. The germline V gene encodes CDR1 MDHEN and CDR2 SYDVKM. The chain's CDR3 is CASSFTTSGKYEQYF. The CDR3 nucleotides read TGTGCCAGCAGTTTTACCACTAGCGGGAAGTACGAGCAGTACTTC.

The genes are TRBV12-5 and TRBJ2-1, with TRBD1 matching 8 bases. V was clipped by 5 bases and J by 7 bases; unmatched bases: 7. CDR1 and CDR2 from the germline V gene are LGHNT and FRNRAP. The CDR3 covers 14 residues. The CDR3: CASGVGQGQNEQFF. Written as DNA, the CDR3 is TGTGCTAGTGGTGTCGGACAGGGTCAGAATGAGCAGTTCTTC. Combining the CDR3 with reference TRBV12-5 and TRBJ2-1 gives the whole variable domain DARVTQTPRHKVTEMGQEVTMRCQPILGHNTVFWYRQTMMQGLELLAYFRNRAPLDDSGMPKDRFSAEMPDATLATLKIQPSEPRDSAVYFCASGVGQGQNEQFFGPGTRLTVL.

V and J are TRBV6-5 and TRBJ2-1; 7 positions agree with TRBD1. CDR3 length: 15 residues. Trimming removed 5 bases from V and 4 bases from J; junction bases left unmatched: 8. Looked up from germline, CDR1 is MNHEY and CDR2 is SVGAGI. This CDR3 reads CASSNLTGAYNEQFF. In DNA, the CDR3 is TGTGCCAGCAGTAATCTTACAGGGGCATACAATGAGCAGTTCTTC.

This rearrangement joins TRBV5-6 to TRBJ2-7, with TRBD2 identical over 10 bases. CDR3 length: 15 amino acids. Germline CDR1 is SGHDT and CDR2 is YYEEEE. The V and J ends lost 2 bases and 3 bases, in that order; junction bases with no gene match: 5. CDR3 DNA sequence: TGTGCCAGCAGCTTCACTAGCGGGATTTACTACGAGCAGTACTTC. It translates to CASSFTSGIYYEQYF.

The V call is TRBV9, the J call TRBJ2-3; 14 nucleotides align to TRBD2. Germline CDR1 reads SGDLS; CDR2 reads YYNGEE. CDR3 size: 18 residues. V shed 0 bases and J 5 bases; nucleotides not matched to a gene: 8. CDR3 loop: CASSVVPRLAGGQDTQYF. The CDR3 nucleotides read TGTGCCAGCAGCGTAGTTCCTAGACTAGCGGGGGGGCAAGATACGCAGTATTTT. The whole variable domain, filled in from reference TRBV9 and TRBJ2-3, reads DSGVTQTPKHLITATGQRVTLRCSPRSGDLSVYWYQQSLDQGLQFLIQYYNGEERAKGNILERFSAQQFPDLHSELNLSSLELGDSALYFCASSVVPRLAGGQDTQYFGPGTRLTVL.

The chain combines TRBV28 with TRBJ1-1; TRBD1 matches 10 bases. Germline assignment: CDR1 MDHEN and CDR2 SYDVKM. This CDR3 is 15 amino acids long. V lost 7 bases to trimming and J lost 5 bases; unmatched junction nucleotides: 10. The CDR3 region is CASTLRTGGKTEAFF. DNA of the CDR3: TGTGCCAGCACTCTTCGGACAGGGGGAAAAACTGAAGCTTTCTTT.

The chain uses TRBV6-5 and TRBJ2-1, with TRBD2 matching 9 bases. V lost 0 bases to trimming and J lost 5 bases; unmatched junction nucleotides: 5. CDR3 length equals 16 residues. Per the germline V gene, CDR1 is MNHEY and CDR2 is SVGAGI. CDR3 nucleotides: TGTGCCAGCAGTTACTCGAGCCTAGCGGGGAACAATGAGCAGTTCTTC. This codes for CASSYSSLAGNNEQFF.

The rearrangement joins TRBV28 to TRBJ2-5; 10 nucleotides align to TRBD2. This CDR3 comprises 14 residues. Looked up from germline, CDR1 is MDHEN and CDR2 is SYDVKM. The J segment lost 4 bases and the V segment lost 5 bases, leaving 4 bases of the junction unmatched. CDR3 coding DNA: TGTGCCAGCAGTGCAGCGGGAGGGCGAGAGACCCAGTACTTC. Residues: CASSAAGGRETQYF.

Note on this clone: One end of the junction does not line up with germline, which may come from a read error. The J gene is TRBJ1-2, the V gene TRBV4-3; D possibly corresponds to TRBD1 (6 bases). Looked up from germline, CDR1 is LGHNA and CDR2 is YSLEER. The CDR3 runs to 15 residues. The chain's CDR3 is CASSQDQLGAFGYPF. In DNA form, the CDR3 reads TGCGCCAGCAGCCAAGATCAGCTGGGGGCGTTTGGCTACCCCTTC.

The rearrangement links TRBV7-2 to TRBJ2-6; a weak D match, TRBD2 (7 bases). V lost 0 bases, J lost 0 bases, and 9 bases lay in between. The CDR3 has 17 residues. Germline V gives CDR1 SGHTA, CDR2 FQGNSA. DNA of the CDR3: TGTGCCAGCAGCTTAGCAGGGGGGGGCTCTGGGGCCAACGTCCTGACTTTC. It translates to CASSLAGGGSGANVLTF.

The chain joins TRBV10-3 to TRBJ2-6, with D possibly matching TRBD2 (5 bases). This CDR3 is 15 amino acids long. The ends were cut back, 4 bases at V and 1 base at J, with 8 bases in the middle. Germline CDR1 is ENHRY and CDR2 is SYGVKD. As DNA, the CDR3 is TGTGCCATCAGTGCCGAGGGTTCTGGGGCCAACGTCCTGACTTTC. Its translation: CAISAEGSGANVLTF.

The rearrangement joins TRBV7-9 to TRBJ2-7; 7 bases line up with TRBD1. The germline V gene encodes CDR1 SEHNR and CDR2 FQNEAQ (reference sequence). This CDR3 region has 13 residues. Trimming cost V 5 bases and J 6 bases; bases outside gene matches: 7. CDR3 in amino acids: CASSPRDSFEQYF. The CDR3 DNA is TGTGCCAGCAGCCCGAGGGACAGTTTCGAGCAGTACTTC. The full variable domain, completed using reference TRBV7-9 and TRBJ2-7, is DTGVSQNPRHKITKRGQNVTFRCDPISEHNRLYWYRQTLGQGPEFLTYFQNEAQLEKSRLLSDRFSAERPKGSFSTLEIQRTEQGDSAMYLCASSPRDSFEQYFGPGTRLTVT.

A single count supports this clone. The junction differs from germline at one of its ends, possibly a read error. The chain is built from TRBV28 and TRBJ1-5; 11 bases match TRBD1. The CDR3 loop spans 14 amino acids. Germline-derived CDR1 and CDR2 are MDHEN and SYDVKM. The CDR3 is CASSGDRGFQPQNF. CDR3 bases: TGTGCCAGCAGTGGGGACAGGGGGTTTCAGCCCCAGAATTTT.

The V gene is TRBV11-1, the J gene TRBJ1-1; D remains unclear. Looked up from germline, CDR1 is SGHAT and CDR2 is FQDESV (reference sequence). V lost 0 bases and J lost 1, with 3 bases in between. CDR3 size: 13 residues. This CDR3 is CASSLAQNTEAFF. DNA for the CDR3: TGTGCCAGCAGCTTAGCCCAGAACACTGAAGCTTTCTTT.

As to this clone: At one boundary the junction diverges from the germline segment, which might be a read error. The chain carries TRBV29-1 and TRBJ1-5; a weak D match, TRBD1 (6 bases). The germline gives CDR1 SQVTM, CDR2 ANQGSEA. The CDR3 consists of 12 residues. As DNA, the CDR3 is TGCAGCGCAGCACAGGGTGACCAGCCCCAGAATTTT. It is translated as CSAAQGDQPQNF.

CDR3 nucleotide sequence: TGTGCCAGCAGTGACCGGGAGGGGGACAGGGGGCAAGAGACCCAGTACTTC. It specifies CASSDREGDRGQETQYF. This sequence joins TRBV25-1 and TRBJ2-5; TRBD1 matches at 11 bases. V dropped 3 bases and J dropped 2; count of bases not matched to a gene: 8. CDR3 length equals 17 residues. The germline gives CDR1 MGHDK, CDR2 SYGVNS.

Concerning this clone: This sample includes further DNA sequences coding for the same CDR3. The chain is built from TRBV5-4 and TRBJ1-6; no clear D. Per germline, CDR1 SGHNT and CDR2 YYREEE (reference sequence). There are 14 residues in the CDR3. Trimming removed 0 bases at V and 5 bases at J, with 6 bases between. The DNA of the CDR3 is TGTGCCAGCAGCTTGGACAGAAATAATTCACCCCTCCACTTT. The encoded protein is CASSLDRNNSPLHF.

This chain connects TRBV19 to TRBJ2-3; 10 bases line up with TRBD2. This CDR3 spans 17 amino acids. V dropped 1 base and J dropped 4; count of bases not matched to a gene: 8. CDR1 is LNHDA, CDR2 SQIVND, per germline (reference sequence). The CDR3 loop is CASSIAGLAGAADTQYF. CDR3 in DNA: TGTGCCAGTAGTATAGCGGGGCTAGCGGGAGCCGCAGATACGCAGTATTTT. Looking up the rest from reference TRBV19 and TRBJ2-3 gives the full variable domain: DGGITQSPKYLFRKEGQNVTLSCEQNLNHDAMYWYRQDPGQGLRLIYYSQIVNDFQKGDIAEGYSVSREKKESFPLTVTSAQKNPTAFYLCASSIAGLAGAADTQYFGPGTRLTVL.

V is TRBV4-1 and J is TRBJ2-3; D is possibly TRBD2 (6 bases). V lost 6 bases and J lost 3, with 7 bases in between. Germline CDR1 reads MGHRA; CDR2 reads YSYEKL. The CDR3 spans 12 residues. CDR3 in amino acids: CASSRGTDTQYF. In DNA form, the CDR3 reads TGCGCCAGCAGTCGGGGGACAGATACGCAGTATTTT.

This clone has more than one count but fewer than ten. The chain is built from TRBV4-1 and TRBJ2-1; 7 positions agree with TRBD1. V lost 4 bases to trimming and J lost 1 base; unmatched junction nucleotides: 4. CDR1 and CDR2 from the germline V gene are MGHRA and YSYEKL. The CDR3 length is 15 residues. As DNA, the CDR3 is TGCGCCAGCAGCCGGGCAGGGGGTTCCTACAATGAGCAGTTCTTC. Residues: CASSRAGGSYNEQFF.

The CDR3 nucleotides are TGTGCCATCAGTGGTCACTCCTCCTCTGGAAACACCATATATTTT. Translating gives CAISGHSSSGNTIYF. J is TRBJ1-3 and V is TRBV10-3; D is unclear. Germline loops: CDR1 ENHRY, CDR2 SYGVKD. CDR3 size: 15 residues. Trimming removed 4 bases at V and 0 bases at J, with 10 bases between.